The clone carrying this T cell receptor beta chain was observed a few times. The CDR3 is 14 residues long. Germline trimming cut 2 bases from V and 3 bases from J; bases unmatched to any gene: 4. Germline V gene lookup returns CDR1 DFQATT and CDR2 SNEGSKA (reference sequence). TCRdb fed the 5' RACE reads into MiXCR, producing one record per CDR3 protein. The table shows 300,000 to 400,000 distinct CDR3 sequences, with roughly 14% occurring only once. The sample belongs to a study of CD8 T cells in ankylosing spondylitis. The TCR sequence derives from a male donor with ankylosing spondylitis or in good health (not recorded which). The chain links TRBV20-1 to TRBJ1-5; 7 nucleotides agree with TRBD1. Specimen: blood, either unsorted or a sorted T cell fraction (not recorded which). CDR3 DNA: TGCAGTGCTAGACGGGACAGCCCCAATCAGCCCCAGCATTTT. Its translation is CSARRDSPNQPQHF.